Listed here are 13 T cell receptor beta chains from one sample, sequenced in a study of T-cell reconstitution after alpha-beta-depleted transplantation in children. Unique molecular identifiers featured in how the TCRbeta library was prepared. TCRdb re-derived calls from the PCR reads in MiXCR, one entry per CDR3 protein. The sample consists of hundreds of thousands of distinct CDR3 sequences, 32% of them appearing once. Source: PBMCs from the stem cell graft donor, taken from the stem cell graft. The origin of the receptors is a human donor who donated a stem cell graft to a child with aplastic anemia.

The sample holds a few counts of this clonotype. The V gene is TRBV7-2, the J gene TRBJ2-7, with TRBD2 as a possible D gene (6 bases). CDR3 length equals 13 residues. Trimming stripped 1 base from V and 6 bases from J, with 10 bases between. The germline CDR1 and CDR2 sequences are SGHTA and FQGNSA. The CDR3 DNA is TGTGCCAGCAGCTTAGGGCCGGGGGTCGAGCAGTACGTC. Its translation is CASSLGPGVEQYV.

The rearrangement links TRBV5-1 to TRBJ2-2; weak D call: TRBD1 (5 bases). CDR1 SGHRS and CDR2 YFSETQ come from the germline V gene. The V and J ends lost 4 bases and 0 bases respectively, with 7 bases between them. The CDR3 loop spans 14 amino acids. The CDR3 region has the DNA TGCGCCAGCAGCCCGACAGCGAACACCGGGGAGCTGTTTTTT. It yields the protein CASSPTANTGELFF.

V gene TRBV12-3 or TRBV12-4 combines with J gene TRBJ2-6; no clear D. V gave up 4 bases and J gave up 2 bases, with 3 bases separating them. The CDR3 runs to 13 residues. DNA for the CDR3: TGTGCCAGCAGTTCCCCTGGGGCCAACGTCCTGACTTTC. Translating it yields CASSSPGANVLTF.

This chain links TRBV20-1 with TRBJ1-4; weak D call: TRBD1 (5 bases). This CDR3 has 14 residues. The V end lost 4 bases, the J end lost 7 bases, and 16 bases lay between the germline ends. The V gene's germline CDR1 is DFQATT and CDR2 SNEGSKA (reference sequence). The CDR3 bases are TGCAGTGCTACGTTGGCAACCGGGGGTGAAAAACTGTTTTTT. Its protein product is CSATLATGGEKLFF.

This rearrangement joins TRBV7-6 to TRBJ2-1; no clear D gene. Trimming took 2 bases from V and 8 from J, leaving 7 bases between them. This CDR3 contains 12 residues. Germline V gene sequence: CDR1 SGHVS, CDR2 FNYEAQ. This CDR3 reads CASSLSVHEQFF. CDR3 DNA: TGTGCCAGCAGCTTAAGTGTTCATGAGCAGTTCTTC. Looking up the rest from reference TRBV7-6 and TRBJ2-1 gives the full variable domain: GAGVSQSPRYKVTKRGQDVALRCDPISGHVSLYWYRQALGQGPEFLTYFNYEAQQDKSGLPNDRFSAERPEGSISTLTIQRTEQRDSAMYRCASSLSVHEQFFGPGTRLTVL.

V is TRBV30 and J is TRBJ1-4, with D uncertain. CDR1 GTSNPN and CDR2 SVGIG come from the germline V gene (reference sequence). The CDR3 covers 12 residues. Trimming cost V 3 bases and J 5 bases, with 7 bases left between them. The CDR3 nucleotides are TGTGCCTGGAGATGGCGGAATGAAAAACTGTTTTTT. Encoded protein: CAWRWRNEKLFF. Full variable domain (remainder filled in from reference TRBV30 and TRBJ1-4): SQTIHQWPATLVQPVGSPLSLECTVEGTSNPNLYWYRQAAGRGLQLLFYSVGIGQISSEVPQNLSASRPQDRQFILSSKKLLLSDSGFYLCAWRWRNEKLFFGSGTQLSVL.

The chain is built from TRBV18 and TRBJ1-1, with D uncertain. Germline V gives CDR1 KGHSH, CDR2 LQKENI. The V end was cut by 3 bases, the J end by 5 bases, with 13 bases between. This CDR3 spans 14 amino acids. DNA of the CDR3: TGTGCCAGCTCACCGTCCCCGATTGGGACTGAAGCTTTCTTT. Translation: CASSPSPIGTEAFF.

V is TRBV6-1 and J is TRBJ2-4, with 7 bases identical to TRBD1. Trimming removed 2 bases from V and 2 bases from J; junction bases left unmatched: 6. There are 16 residues in the CDR3. The germline V gene encodes CDR1 MNHNS and CDR2 SASEGT. CDR3: CASSESRGGSKNIQYF. The DNA for the CDR3 is TGTGCCAGCAGTGAAAGTAGAGGGGGCTCCAAAAACATTCAGTACTTC.

In this sample, this clonotype turned up a few times. The genes are TRBV29-1 and TRBJ2-5, with 9 bases fitting TRBD1. The germline V gene has CDR1 SQVTM and CDR2 ANQGSEA. With V trimmed by 1 base and J by 5 bases, 8 bases remained unmatched. This CDR3 is built from 15 residues. The CDR3: CSVEGDRDISETQYF. The CDR3 nucleotides read TGCAGCGTTGAAGGGGACAGGGATATTTCGGAGACCCAGTACTTC. Combining the CDR3 with reference TRBV29-1 and TRBJ2-5 gives the whole variable domain SAVISQKPSRDICQRGTSLTIQCQVDSQVTMMFWYRQQPGQSLTLIATANQGSEATYESGFVIDKFPISRPNLTFSTLTVSNMSPEDSSIYLCSVEGDRDISETQYFGPGTRLLVL.

The rearrangement joins TRBV12-3 or TRBV12-4 to TRBJ1-5, with D unresolved. V shed 10 bases and J shed 4 bases, with 14 bases lying between them. The CDR3 length is 13 residues. CDR3 protein: CATSNRVNQPQHF. CDR3 sequence (DNA): TGTGCCACCTCAAATAGGGTGAATCAGCCCCAGCATTTT.

This clonotype has only a few counts. This chain uses TRBV6-2 or TRBV6-3 with TRBJ2-7; D is uncertain. This CDR3 has 14 residues. Germline CDR1 reads MNHEY; CDR2 reads SVGEGT. Trimming removed 8 bases from V and 3 bases from J, with 17 bases in between. The CDR3 region is CASATPWAYYEQYV. As DNA, the CDR3 is TGTGCCAGCGCAACCCCCTGGGCTTACTACGAGCAGTACGTC.

This chain uses TRBV5-6 with TRBJ2-1, with 14 bases aligning to TRBD2. From germline, CDR1 is SGHDT and CDR2 YYEEEE. Trimming took 4 bases from V and 4 from J; bases not matched to a gene: 7. The CDR3 has 17 residues. The CDR3 DNA follows: TGTGCCAGCAGCCGACTAGCGGGAGGGCCGAAGTACAATGAGCAGTTCTTC. Protein sequence: CASSRLAGGPKYNEQFF. The full variable domain, its missing parts supplied by reference TRBV5-6 and TRBJ2-1, is DAGVTQSPTHLIKTRGQQVTLRCSPKSGHDTVSWYQQALGQGPQFIFQYYEEEERQRGNFPDRFSGHQFPNYSSELNVNALLLGDSALYLCASSRLAGGPKYNEQFFGPGTRLTVL.

The V call is TRBV20-1, the J call TRBJ2-5; D is unclear. CDR3 length: 12 residues. Germline lookup yields CDR1 DFQATT and CDR2 SNEGSKA (reference sequence). V lost 3 bases, J lost 5 bases, and 10 bases lay in between. CDR3: CSASSLMETQYF. The DNA of the CDR3 is TGCAGTGCTAGTTCGCTGATGGAGACCCAGTACTTC.